A selection of T cell receptor beta chains follows, all from one sample in a study of blood T cell repertoires in COVID-19. Method: immunoSEQ multiplex PCR; TCRdb's copy keeps in-frame clones and lacks some. Among about 43,000 clones, approximately 87% were seen once, and the ten largest hold 8.5% to 10%. The sample consisted of peripheral blood. The receptors originated from a human donor in a cohort sampled during active COVID-19. Both conserved end residues are part of each CDR3. D genes are given only for firm matches. Clone size is shown for a subset of rows, as once, few, many or a class of expanded clone.

v_call: TRBV28; j_call: TRBJ1-4; d_call: NA; clone_size: NA; cdr3_aa: CASRTRGGIERLFF; cdr3_nt: TGTGCCAGCAGGACCCGGGGGGGGATCGAAAGACTGTTTTTT
v_call: TRBV7-3; j_call: TRBJ2-1; d_call: NA; clone_size: once; cdr3_aa: CASSFVQGEQFF; cdr3_nt: TGTGCCAGCAGCTTCGTACAGGGTGAGCAGTTCTTC
v_call: TRBV5-1; j_call: TRBJ1-3; d_call: TRBD1; clone_size: NA; cdr3_aa: CASSNDRGYGNTIYF; cdr3_nt: TGCGCCAGCAGCAACGACAGGGGGTATGGAAACACCATATATTTT
v_call: TRBV7-8; j_call: TRBJ2-3; d_call: TRBD2; clone_size: NA; cdr3_aa: CASSPSGGAADTQYF; cdr3_nt: TGTGCCAGCAGCCCTAGCGGGGGGGCCGCAGATACGCAGTATTTT
v_call: TRBV19; j_call: TRBJ2-5; d_call: NA; clone_size: NA; cdr3_aa: CASSIEGGEETQYF; cdr3_nt: TGTGCCAGTAGTATAGAGGGAGGAGAAGAGACCCAGTACTTC
v_call: TRBV18; j_call: TRBJ1-1; d_call: NA; clone_size: NA; cdr3_aa: CASSPARDWSFF; cdr3_nt: TGTGCCAGCTCACCCGCCCGGGATTGGTCTTTCTTT
v_call: TRBV7-9; j_call: TRBJ2-5; d_call: TRBD1; clone_size: NA; cdr3_aa: CASSLARTGRTKTQYF; cdr3_nt: TGTGCCAGCAGCTTAGCGCGGACAGGAAGAACAAAGACCCAGTACTTC
v_call: TRBV2; j_call: TRBJ1-1; d_call: TRBD1; clone_size: NA; cdr3_aa: CASSDSFGTGHATEAFF; cdr3_nt: TGTGCCAGCAGTGATAGCTTTGGGACAGGGCATGCGACTGAAGCTTTCTTT
v_call: TRBV7-3; j_call: TRBJ1-2; d_call: NA; clone_size: NA; cdr3_aa: CASSPEQGSYGYTF; cdr3_nt: TGTGCCAGCAGCCCTGAACAGGGATCCTATGGCTACACCTTC
v_call: TRBV7-3; j_call: TRBJ2-1; d_call: TRBD2; clone_size: few; cdr3_aa: CASSVLPGLAGNEQFF; cdr3_nt: TGTGCCAGCAGCGTCCTACCGGGACTAGCTGGCAATGAGCAGTTCTTC
v_call: TRBV7-9; j_call: TRBJ1-1; d_call: NA; clone_size: NA; cdr3_aa: CASSRRANTEAFF; cdr3_nt: TGTGCCAGCTCCAGGCGGGCGAACACTGAAGCTTTCTTT
v_call: TRBV7-2; j_call: TRBJ1-1; d_call: TRBD1; clone_size: NA; cdr3_aa: CASSSSRDRNSEAFF; cdr3_nt: TGTGCCAGCAGCTCGTCCCGGGACAGGAATTCTGAAGCTTTCTTT
v_call: TRBV5-4; j_call: TRBJ2-2; d_call: TRBD2; clone_size: NA; cdr3_aa: CASRGGKVGELFF; cdr3_nt: TGTGCCAGCAGGGGAGGGAAGGTCGGGGAGCTGTTTTTT
v_call: TRBV25-1; j_call: TRBJ2-7; d_call: NA; clone_size: NA; cdr3_aa: CASSVTGISEQYF; cdr3_nt: TGTGCCAGCAGTGTTACGGGTATTAGCGAGCAGTACTTC
v_call: TRBV4-1; j_call: TRBJ2-3; d_call: TRBD2; clone_size: NA; cdr3_aa: CASSPPSGGPSTDTQYF; cdr3_nt: TGCGCCAGCAGCCCCCCAAGCGGGGGGCCTAGCACAGATACGCAGTATTTT